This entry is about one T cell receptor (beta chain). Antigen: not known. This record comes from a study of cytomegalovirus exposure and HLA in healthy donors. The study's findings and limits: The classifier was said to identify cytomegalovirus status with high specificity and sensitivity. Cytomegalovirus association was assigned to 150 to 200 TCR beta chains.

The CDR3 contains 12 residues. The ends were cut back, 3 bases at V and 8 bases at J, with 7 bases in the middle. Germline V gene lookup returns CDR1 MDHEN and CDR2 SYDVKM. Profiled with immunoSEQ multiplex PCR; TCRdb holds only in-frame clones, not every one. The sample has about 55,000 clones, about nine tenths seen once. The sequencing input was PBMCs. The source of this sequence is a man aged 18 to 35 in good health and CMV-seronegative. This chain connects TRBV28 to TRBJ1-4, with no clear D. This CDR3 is CASSLRVEKLFF. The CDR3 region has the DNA TGTGCCAGCAGTTTGCGGGTGGAAAAACTGTTTTTT.